These 17 T cell receptor beta chains came from one sample sequenced in a study of T cells in Graves' hyperthyroidism and ophthalmopathy. Amplification targeted TCR beta CDR3 regions from RNA transcripts. The TCR CDR3 first-round RT-PCR relied on the HTBI primer set. TCRdb reanalysed the multiplex PCR reads using MiXCR and keeps one entry per CDR3 protein. The repertoire holds a few hundred thousand distinct CDR3 sequences, with about a fifth as singletons. The sequencing input was blood. The receptor set was obtained from a man between 18 and 29 years old with Graves' hyperthyroidism.

This clonotype was observed at least ten times. V usage is TRBV27 and J usage is TRBJ2-2; the match to TRBD2 covers 10 bases. V was clipped by 5 bases and J by 4 bases; unmatched bases: 7. The CDR3 has 16 residues. Germline CDR1 is MNHEY and CDR2 is SMNVEV (reference sequence). The CDR3 loop is CASSHTLAGSTGELFF. DNA for the CDR3: TGTGCCAGCAGTCATACACTAGCGGGGTCCACCGGGGAGCTGTTTTTT.

This clonotype was counted ten times or more. The V and J genes are TRBV15 and TRBJ2-2; D is uncertain. Germline loops: CDR1 LNHNV, CDR2 YYDKDF (reference sequence). The CDR3 has 16 amino acids. Trimming pared 2 bases from V and 3 bases from J, leaving 13 bases between. CDR3 in amino acids: CATSRSSRAYTGELFF. CDR3 nucleotides: TGTGCCACCAGCAGATCCTCTCGAGCATACACCGGGGAGCTGTTTTTT.

The gene calls are TRBV2 and TRBJ2-7, with 7 bases identical to TRBD2. The germline CDR1 and CDR2 sequences are SNHLY and FYNNEI. This CDR3 is 15 amino acids long. V lost 2 bases to trimming and J lost 2 bases; unmatched junction nucleotides: 6. CDR3 sequence reads: CASSETLAGPYEQYF. The DNA of the CDR3 is TGTGCCAGCAGTGAAACGTTAGCGGGTCCCTACGAGCAGTACTTC. Full variable domain (remainder filled in from reference TRBV2 and TRBJ2-7): EPEVTQTPSHQVTQMGQEVILRCVPISNHLYFYWYRQILGQKVEFLVSFYNNEISEKSEIFDDQFSVERPDGSNFTLKIRSTKLEDSAMYFCASSETLAGPYEQYFGPGTRLTVT.

Ten or more counts support this clonotype. The chain is built from TRBV20-1 and TRBJ1-1; D is uncertain. Germline CDR1 is DFQATT and CDR2 is SNEGSKA (reference sequence). This CDR3 has 10 residues. Between the trimmed V and J ends, which lost 0 bases and 11 bases, there was a span of 7 bases. CDR3 protein: CSARDSRAFF. The CDR3 DNA sequence: TGCAGTGCTAGAGATTCCAGGGCTTTCTTT.

This clonotype was seen only a few times. The chain recombines TRBV6-1 with TRBJ1-1; D remains ambiguous. CDR1 MNHNS and CDR2 SASEGT come from the germline V gene. Deletions cut 10 bases from V and 11 bases from J, with 14 bases between. The CDR3 loop spans 10 amino acids. CDR3 sequence: CATIYLRAFF. The DNA for the CDR3 is TGTGCCACCATATACTTGAGGGCTTTCTTT.

This clonotype was seen ten or more times. This chain connects TRBV12-3 or TRBV12-4 to TRBJ1-1, with unresolved D. The CDR3 consists of 15 residues. V was cut by 6 bases and J by 1 base, with 15 bases left in between. The CDR3 bases are TGTGCCAGCAGGCCAATCCCCCACCCGAACACTGAAGCTTTCTTT. It translates to CASRPIPHPNTEAFF.

This clonotype was recorded many times. The chain employs TRBV7-9 and TRBJ1-2, with 7 bases that match TRBD1. Germline CDR1 reads SEHNR; CDR2 reads FQNEAQ (reference sequence). Germline trimming cut 5 bases from V and 10 bases from J; bases unmatched to any gene: 7. There are 12 residues in the CDR3. CDR3 protein: CASSPQGQLYTF. DNA of the CDR3: TGTGCCAGCAGCCCCCAGGGACAGCTCTACACCTTC.

The gene calls are TRBV18 and TRBJ2-5; 7 bases fit TRBD2. CDR1 is KGHSH, CDR2 LQKENI, per germline. The J segment lost 5 bases and the V segment lost 6 bases, leaving 6 bases of the junction unmatched. The CDR3 has 13 amino acids. CDR3 sequence reads: CASSAGVGETQYF. In DNA, the CDR3 is TGTGCCAGCTCGGCGGGGGTCGGTGAGACCCAGTACTTC. Supplemented by reference TRBV18 and TRBJ2-5, the full variable domain reads NAGVMQNPRHLVRRRGQEARLRCSPMKGHSHVYWYRQLPEEGLKFMVYLQKENIIDESGMPKERFSAEFPKEGPSILRIQQVVRGDSAAYFCASSAGVGETQYFGPGTRLLVL.

Details on this clonotype: A clone one base away is much larger, so this may be a read error. The gene calls are TRBV7-8 and TRBJ1-1; D remains unclear. The germline V gene encodes CDR1 SGHVS and CDR2 FQNEAQ. This CDR3 spans 13 amino acids. The CDR3 DNA is TGTTCCAGCACCCAAGGTGAGGGCACTGAAGCTTTCTTT. It yields the protein CSSTQGEGTEAFF.

This clonotype has at least ten counts. This rearrangement joins TRBV30 to TRBJ1-6; no definite D call. This CDR3 contains 14 residues. V was shortened by 3 bases and J by 0 bases, with 6 bases between the two germline ends. Germline V gene data show CDR1 as GTSNPN and CDR2 as SVGIG (reference sequence). This chain's CDR3 is CAWRESSYNSPLHF. DNA of the CDR3: TGTGCCTGGAGAGAGAGCTCCTATAATTCACCCCTCCACTTT.

This clonotype was detected ten times or more. The chain is built from TRBV15 and TRBJ2-2; D remains ambiguous. Deletions cut 0 bases from V and 6 bases from J, with 8 bases between. Germline V lookup: CDR1 LNHNV, CDR2 YYDKDF (reference sequence). This CDR3 is 14 amino acids long. CDR3 in amino acids: CATSRDFTPGELFF. As DNA, the CDR3 is TGTGCCACCAGCAGAGATTTTACTCCCGGGGAGCTGTTTTTT.

The chain employs TRBV12-3 or TRBV12-4 and TRBJ2-7; perhaps D is TRBD1 or TRBD2 (5 bases each). This CDR3 has 14 residues. The ends were cut back, 6 bases at V and 2 bases at J, with 14 bases in the middle. The CDR3 nucleotides read TGTGCCAGCAGCTCTGTGGGGGAAACCTACGAGCAGTACTTC. Translating gives CASSSVGETYEQYF.

This chain joins TRBV11-1 and TRBJ1-1; no definite D call. This CDR3 has 16 residues. Trimming removed 1 base from V and 4 bases from J, with 16 bases in between. CDR1 SGHAT and CDR2 FQDESV come from the germline V gene (reference sequence). CDR3 sequence: CASSLGVGLKVTEAFF. The CDR3 DNA reads as TGTGCCAGCAGCTTAGGGGTAGGCCTTAAGGTCACTGAAGCTTTCTTT.

This clonotype was recorded at least ten times. The gene calls are TRBV11-2 and TRBJ2-4; no clear D. The CDR3 length is 13 residues. Between the trimmed V and J ends, which lost 3 bases and 5 bases, there was a span of 8 bases. Germline lookup yields CDR1 SGHAT and CDR2 FQNNGV. This CDR3 is CASSLVSQNIQYF. CDR3 bases: TGTGCCAGCAGCTTGGTGAGCCAAAACATTCAGTACTTC.

The genes are TRBV10-3 and TRBJ1-2, with D perhaps TRBD1 (5 bases). Trimming removed 4 bases at V and 4 bases at J, with 10 bases between. Germline CDR1 is ENHRY and CDR2 is SYGVKD. The CDR3 consists of 13 residues. The CDR3 sequence is CAISGDSGYGYTF. The CDR3 DNA reads as TGTGCCATCAGTGGGGACTCTGGCTATGGCTACACCTTC.

This chain uses TRBV4-1 with TRBJ2-7; 7 nucleotides agree with TRBD1. Germline values: CDR1 MGHRA, CDR2 YSYEKL. With V trimmed by 3 bases and J by 0 bases, 8 bases remained unmatched. The length of the CDR3 is 16 residues. Here the CDR3 DNA reads TGCGCCAGCAGCCAGTTCCTGACAGGGTACTCCTACGAGCAGTACTTC. Its protein product is CASSQFLTGYSYEQYF.

This clonotype came up many times. CDR3 sequence (DNA): TGTGCCAGTAGTGCCGGTTTCGCTAACTATGGCTACACCTTC. Translated, it gives CASSAGFANYGYTF. This chain connects TRBV19 to TRBJ1-2; D is unclear. V lost 5 bases and J 0 bases, leaving 10 bases between the germline ends. Germline-derived CDR1 and CDR2 are LNHDA and SQIVND (reference sequence). The CDR3 is 14 amino acids. The whole variable domain, remainder taken from reference TRBV19 and TRBJ1-2, is DGGITQSPKYLFRKEGQNVTLSCEQNLNHDAMYWYRQDPGQGLRLIYYSQIVNDFQKGDIAEGYSVSREKKESFPLTVTSAQKNPTAFYLCASSAGFANYGYTFGSGTRLTVV.